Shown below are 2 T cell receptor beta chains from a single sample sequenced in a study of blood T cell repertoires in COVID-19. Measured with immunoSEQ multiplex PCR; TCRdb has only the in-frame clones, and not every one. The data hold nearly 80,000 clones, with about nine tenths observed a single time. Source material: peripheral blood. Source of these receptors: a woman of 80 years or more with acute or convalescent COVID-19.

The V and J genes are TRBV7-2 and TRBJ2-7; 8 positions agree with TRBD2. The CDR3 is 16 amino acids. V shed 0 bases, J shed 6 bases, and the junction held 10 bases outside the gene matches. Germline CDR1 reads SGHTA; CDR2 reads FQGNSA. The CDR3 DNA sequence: TGTGCCAGCAGCTTAGCGACGGGGGGGGCCAAGAGCGAGCAGTACTTC. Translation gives CASSLATGGAKSEQYF.

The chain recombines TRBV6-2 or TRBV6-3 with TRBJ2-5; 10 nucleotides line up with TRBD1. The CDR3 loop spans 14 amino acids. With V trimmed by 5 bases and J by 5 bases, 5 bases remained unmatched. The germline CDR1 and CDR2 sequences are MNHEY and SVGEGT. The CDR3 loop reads CASSQDRGDETQYF. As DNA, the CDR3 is TGTGCCAGCAGTCAGGACAGGGGGGACGAGACCCAGTACTTC.